The 12 T cell receptor beta chains presented below share a single source sample, sequenced in a study of response to subunit inactivated influenza vaccine. TCRdb passed the RT-PCR reads through MiXCR, listing each CDR3 protein once. The table shows 500,000 to 650,000 distinct CDR3 sequences, with around 8% occurring only once. The sequencing here drew on PBMCs from blood, taken around 25 months after vaccination. These receptors all stem from a man in his fifties or sixties who received an inactivated influenza vaccine.

The J gene is TRBJ1-3, the V gene TRBV29-1; maybe TRBD1 (6 bases). Germline V gives CDR1 SQVTM, CDR2 ANQGSEA. This CDR3 has 14 residues. Trimming took 4 bases from V and 4 from J, leaving 14 bases between them. Here the CDR3 DNA reads TGCAGCGTTGGGGCAGGGGACTTCGGAAACACCATATATTTT. It codes for CSVGAGDFGNTIYF.

This clonotype was seen at least ten times. V and J are TRBV10-2 and TRBJ1-6; tentatively, D is TRBD1 (5 bases). Germline loops: CDR1 WSHSY, CDR2 SAAADI. V was shortened by 3 bases and J by 0 bases, with 15 bases between the two germline ends. This CDR3 region has 18 residues. Here the CDR3 DNA reads TGCGCCAGCAGTGACCAATTGGGGCTGAGCTCCTATAATTCACCCCTCCACTTT. As protein: CASSDQLGLSSYNSPLHF.

The rearrangement links TRBV7-9 to TRBJ2-3; 12 nucleotides match TRBD2. J was trimmed by 5 bases and V by 5 bases; bases with no gene match: 11. The CDR3 is 17 residues long. The V gene's germline CDR1 is SEHNR and CDR2 FQNEAQ (reference sequence). The CDR3 DNA follows: TGTGCCAGCAGCCACCCTCCTAGCGGGAGGGCCTTAGATACGCAGTATTTT. Amino acid sequence: CASSHPPSGRALDTQYF.

The chain joins TRBV11-2 to TRBJ2-3; 11 bases are a match to TRBD1. V shed 3 bases, J shed 1 base, and the junction held 15 bases outside the gene matches. In germline, CDR1 is SGHAT, CDR2 FQNNGV. This CDR3 region has 20 residues. CDR3 in DNA: TGTGCCAGCAGCTTCTTACCGGGACAGGGGGGCTACTGGGGCACAGATACGCAGTATTTT. This translates into CASSFLPGQGGYWGTDTQYF.

This clonotype was picked up many times. The chain is built from TRBV7-9 and TRBJ2-7; D may be TRBD2 (5 bases). V was pared by 0 bases and J by 6 bases, with 6 bases between. The CDR3 has 12 amino acids. Germline V gives CDR1 SEHNR, CDR2 FQNEAQ (reference sequence). The CDR3 loop is CASSLASGEQYF. DNA of the CDR3: TGTGCCAGCAGCTTAGCCAGCGGCGAGCAGTACTTC.

At least ten counts were recorded for this clonotype. The chain is built from TRBV10-1 and TRBJ2-3, with a tentative D call TRBD1 (6 bases). The germline V gene encodes CDR1 WNHNN and CDR2 SYGVQD (reference sequence). The CDR3 is 13 residues long. V was cut by 4 bases and J by 6 bases, with 11 bases left in between. CDR3 sequence (DNA): TGCGCCAGCAGTGCGCGGACAGTCGATACGCAGTATTTT. Translating gives CASSARTVDTQYF.

Many counts were recorded for this clonotype. The rearrangement links TRBV14 to TRBJ1-4, with D perhaps TRBD1 (6 bases). Trimming removed 0 bases at V and 3 bases at J, with 14 bases between. CDR3 length: 17 residues. Per germline, CDR1 SGHDN and CDR2 FVKESK. The DNA for the CDR3 is TGTGCCAGCAGCCAAGAATTTCTGGCAGGGGCTAATGAAAAACTGTTTTTT. This gives the protein CASSQEFLAGANEKLFF.

The chain combines TRBV20-1 with TRBJ2-2; TRBD2 is a possible D gene (6 bases). The CDR3 sequence is 12 residues long. In germline, CDR1 is DFQATT, CDR2 SNEGSKA (reference sequence). The V gene lost 3 bases and the J gene lost 11 bases, with 13 bases spanning the gap. The CDR3 nucleotides read TGCAGTGCTAGTTCGGGGGAACCAGAGCTGTTTTTT. Translated, it gives CSASSGEPELFF.

The chain has TRBV5-1 and TRBJ1-1; TRBD1 might be the D (6 bases). Per the germline V gene, CDR1 is SGHRS and CDR2 is YFSETQ. CDR3 size: 16 residues. V was trimmed by 4 bases and J by 0 bases, leaving 16 bases between them. CDR3 sequence reads: CASSLGQFGLNTEAFF. The CDR3 DNA reads TGCGCCAGCAGCCTAGGACAGTTTGGGTTGAACACTGAAGCTTTCTTT.

This clonotype came up a few times. The rearrangement links TRBV20-1 to TRBJ1-4; D not resolved. Germline CDR1 is DFQATT and CDR2 is SNEGSKA (reference sequence). Between the trimmed V and J ends, which lost 2 bases and 0 bases, there was a span of 7 bases. The CDR3 runs 14 residues. The CDR3 DNA reads TGCAGTGCTAGACCAGGTTCAACTAATGAAAAACTGTTTTTT. Its protein product is CSARPGSTNEKLFF.

This chain joins TRBV24-1 and TRBJ2-5, with 11 bases matching TRBD2. The CDR3 extends over 18 amino acids. V gave up 3 bases and J gave up 5 bases; unmatched junction bases: 13. CDR1 KGHDR and CDR2 SFDVKD come from the germline V gene. As DNA, the CDR3 is TGTGCCACCAGTGATCCCGGGACTAGCGGCGGAGGTGGGGAGACCCAGTACTTC. Its translation: CATSDPGTSGGGGETQYF.

The table lists this clonotype with many counts. CDR3 region: CASSFVAGPQETQYF. CDR3 bases: TGCGCCAGCAGTTTTGTAGCAGGGCCTCAAGAGACCCAGTACTTC. The J gene is TRBJ2-5, the V gene TRBV5-1; possible D gene TRBD1, 5 bases. The CDR3 runs 15 residues. Germline CDR1 SGHRS, CDR2 YFSETQ. The ends were cut back, 5 bases at V and 2 bases at J, with 16 bases in the middle.